Each of the 25 T cell receptor beta chains below was sequenced from the same sample in a study of Graves' ophthalmopathy and Graves' hyperthyroidism. RNA transcripts yielded amplified TCR beta CDR3 regions. Investigators did first-round RT-PCR with HTBI primers, then second-round multiplex PCR. TCRdb re-called the multiplex PCR reads through MiXCR, storing one row per CDR3 protein. The sample consists of hundreds of thousands of distinct CDR3 sequences, 22% of them appearing once. The sample comprised peripheral blood. Receptors were obtained from a woman in her late teens or twenties with stable Graves' hyperthyroidism. Some clones in this sample may be carry-over from other donors' samples.

This clonotype was seen many times. The chain links TRBV7-8 to TRBJ2-7, with D hard to call. V was cut by 5 bases and J by 5 bases, with 19 bases left in between. The CDR3 length is 15 residues. In germline, CDR1 is SGHVS, CDR2 FQNEAQ. In DNA form, the CDR3 reads TGTGCCAGCAGCCTTCGACGACGGTTCCGGGACGAGCAGTACTTC. Amino acid sequence: CASSLRRRFRDEQYF.

This clonotype was observed at least ten times. In DNA, the CDR3 is TGCAGCGTTGAATCAGGGAACACTGAAGCTTTCTTT. This gives the protein CSVESGNTEAFF. The J gene is TRBJ1-1, the V gene TRBV29-1; D is uncertain. Germline loops: CDR1 SQVTM, CDR2 ANQGSEA. V dropped 2 bases and J dropped 1 base, with 5 bases sitting between them. CDR3 length equals 12 residues.

This chain links TRBV12-5 with TRBJ2-7; the match to TRBD1 covers 7 bases. The CDR3 totals 14 residues. Germline loops: CDR1 LGHNT, CDR2 FRNRAP. The junction had 7 bases not matched to a gene; V was cut back by 7 bases and J by 1 base. The DNA for the CDR3 is TGTGCTAGTGCCATATCGGGACAGTCCTACGAGCAGTACTTC. Protein sequence: CASAISGQSYEQYF. Full variable domain (rest looked up from reference TRBV12-5 and TRBJ2-7): DARVTQTPRHKVTEMGQEVTMRCQPILGHNTVFWYRQTMMQGLELLAYFRNRAPLDDSGMPKDRFSAEMPDATLATLKIQPSEPRDSAVYFCASAISGQSYEQYFGPGTRLTVT.

This clonotype has a count of ten or more. The chain joins TRBV6-5 to TRBJ1-1; possible D gene TRBD1, 6 bases. Germline values: CDR1 MNHEY, CDR2 SVGAGI. The CDR3 loop spans 14 amino acids. V was trimmed by 4 bases and J by 4 bases, leaving 13 bases between them. The CDR3 sequence is CASSLSGAGTEAFF. The CDR3 DNA follows: TGTGCCAGCAGTTTGTCAGGGGCTGGCACTGAAGCTTTCTTT.

This clonotype came up many times. The chain carries TRBV28 and TRBJ2-7; tentatively, D is TRBD1 (6 bases). The CDR3 has 15 residues. CDR1 is MDHEN and CDR2 is SYDVKM in the germline V gene. V lost 2 bases to trimming and J lost 5 bases, with 16 bases between them. The CDR3 here is CASSLEGGVQHEQYF. In DNA, the CDR3 is TGTGCCAGCAGTTTAGAAGGGGGAGTCCAACACGAGCAGTACTTC.

This clonotype was observed at least ten times. The chain joins TRBV20-1 to TRBJ2-4; D perhaps matches TRBD2 (7 bases). Trimming removed 4 bases from V and 1 base from J, with 14 bases in between. Germline assignment: CDR1 DFQATT and CDR2 SNEGSKA (reference sequence). CDR3 size: 15 residues. The CDR3 sequence is CSAKSGGAAKNIQYF. The CDR3, as DNA: TGCAGTGCTAAATCGGGGGGCGCGGCCAAAAACATTCAGTACTTC.

V is TRBV7-9 and J is TRBJ2-7; 8 positions agree with TRBD1. The V gene's germline CDR1 is SEHNR and CDR2 FQNEAQ (reference sequence). There are 15 residues in the CDR3. Germline trimming cut 5 bases from V and 0 bases from J; bases unmatched to any gene: 6. Written as DNA, the CDR3 is TGTGCCAGCAGCGGACGACAGGGGAGCTCCTACGAGCAGTACTTC. Encoded protein: CASSGRQGSSYEQYF.

The rearrangement joins TRBV11-2 to TRBJ2-2, with 12 bases matching TRBD2. The V segment lost 0 bases and the J segment 9 bases; nucleotides outside the gene matches: 5. Germline CDR1 SGHAT, CDR2 FQNNGV. This CDR3 is 16 amino acids long. The CDR3 DNA reads TGTGCCAGCAGCTTAGAGGCTAGCGGGGGGGCCCGGGAGCTGTTTTTT. Translation gives CASSLEASGGARELFF.

This clonotype was picked up many times. This chain links TRBV24-1 with TRBJ2-2; possibly TRBD1 or TRBD2 for D (5 bases each). CDR1 is KGHDR and CDR2 is SFDVKD in the germline V gene. This CDR3 is built from 21 residues. V lost 2 bases and J 1 base, leaving 25 bases between the germline ends. Written as DNA, the CDR3 is TGTGCCACCAGTGATTCCTGGGGGACGCGCGATAAAGAACTGAACACCGGGGAGCTGTTTTTT. Translation gives CATSDSWGTRDKELNTGELFF.

This chain connects TRBV28 to TRBJ1-1; tentative D call: TRBD1 (5 bases). The CDR3 consists of 17 residues. Germline loops: CDR1 MDHEN, CDR2 SYDVKM. V lost 4 bases and J 0 bases, leaving 18 bases between the germline ends. DNA of the CDR3: TGTGCCAGCAGTTCCGGTTTGACAGTAGGGCTGAACACTGAAGCTTTCTTT. Protein sequence: CASSSGLTVGLNTEAFF.

This clonotype has ten or more counts. This chain uses TRBV4-1 with TRBJ2-5, with 7 bases that match TRBD1. J gave up 5 bases and V 4 bases, and 7 bases lay outside the gene matches. This CDR3 spans 14 amino acids. The germline gives CDR1 MGHRA, CDR2 YSYEKL. The CDR3 DNA is TGCGCCAGCAGCCGGACAGGACTCGTGGAGACCCAGTACTTC. It specifies CASSRTGLVETQYF.

This clonotype was counted at least ten times. This rearrangement joins TRBV12-3 or TRBV12-4 to TRBJ2-7, with D perhaps matching TRBD1 (6 bases). The CDR3 contains 13 residues. V lost 2 bases to trimming and J lost 5 bases, with 10 bases between them. The CDR3 sequence is CASSLIQGDEQYF. The CDR3 coding sequence is TGTGCCAGCAGTTTAATACAGGGAGACGAGCAGTACTTC.

With regard to this clonotype: A read error may produce the germline difference seen at one junction end. This sequence joins TRBV20-1 and TRBJ1-2; no reliable D call. This CDR3 is 12 amino acids long. Per germline, CDR1 DFQATT and CDR2 SNEGSKA (reference sequence). The DNA for the CDR3 is TGCGGTGCTAGCAGGCCTGGGTATGGCTACACCTTC. Translation gives CGASRPGYGYTF.

This clonotype has a count of ten or more. CDR3 region: CASIPPRGEFSYEQYF. CDR3 bases: TGTGCCAGCATCCCTCCTCGGGGGGAGTTCTCCTACGAGCAGTACTTC. The chain is built from TRBV6-2 or TRBV6-3 and TRBJ2-7; 7 bases align to TRBD2. Trimming removed 7 bases from V and 0 bases from J; junction bases left unmatched: 12. This CDR3 comprises 16 residues. Looked up from germline, CDR1 is MNHEY and CDR2 is SVGEGT.

On this clonotype itself: No conserved phenylalanine or tryptophan is present at the end of the CDR3, so a read error is the likely explanation. The J gene is TRBJ2-5, the V gene TRBV12-3 or TRBV12-4, with D uncertain. This CDR3 region has 16 residues. The V and J ends lost 6 bases and 5 bases respectively, with 22 bases between them. DNA for the CDR3: TGTGCCAGCAGCCTTGGTCGGTTTCAGGTAGAGGAGACCCAGTACCTC. Encoded protein: CASSLGRFQVEETQYL.

The table lists this clonotype with many counts. The rearrangement uses TRBV19 and TRBJ1-6; possible D gene TRBD1, 5 bases. V was clipped by 5 bases and J by 7 bases, with 15 bases between them. Germline values: CDR1 LNHDA, CDR2 SQIVND (reference sequence). This CDR3 spans 15 amino acids. The CDR3 here is CASSPNGGSNSPLHF. In DNA, the CDR3 is TGTGCCAGTAGTCCGAACGGGGGTAGCAATTCACCCCTCCACTTT.

The chain has TRBV20-1 and TRBJ2-7, with TRBD1 identical over 8 bases. With 6 bases clipped from V and 3 bases from J, the junction kept 4 bases outside the gene matches. Germline V gene sequence: CDR1 DFQATT, CDR2 SNEGSKA (reference sequence). The CDR3 is made up of 12 amino acids. The CDR3 DNA follows: TGCAGTGCGCTGGGACAGGTCTACGAGCAGTACTTC. Translation gives CSALGQVYEQYF.

The rearrangement links TRBV28 to TRBJ2-2; 7 bases are a match to TRBD1. The CDR3 has 16 amino acids. V gave up 2 bases and J gave up 5 bases; unmatched junction bases: 8. Germline V gives CDR1 MDHEN, CDR2 SYDVKM. The chain's CDR3 is CASSLPTGRATGELFF. The CDR3 nucleotides are TGTGCCAGCAGTTTACCGACAGGGCGCGCAACCGGGGAGCTGTTTTTT.

This clonotype has a count of ten or more. The chain is built from TRBV19 and TRBJ1-1; D call uncertain. The ends were cut back, 2 bases at V and 4 bases at J, with 11 bases in the middle. CDR1 and CDR2 from the germline V gene are LNHDA and SQIVND (reference sequence). The CDR3 is 14 residues long. The DNA for the CDR3 is TGTGCCAGTAGTATAACGGGTTTGAGCACTGAAGCTTTCTTT. This sequence encodes CASSITGLSTEAFF.

Many counts were recorded for this clonotype. This chain connects TRBV5-1 to TRBJ2-2; 13 positions match TRBD2. After removal of 4 bases from V and 7 bases from J, the junction contained 4 bases not matched to a gene. The CDR3 is made up of 15 amino acids. Looked up from germline, CDR1 is SGHRS and CDR2 is YFSETQ. CDR3 loop: CASSVGTSGDGELFF. The CDR3 region has the DNA TGCGCCAGCAGCGTGGGGACTAGCGGGGACGGGGAGCTGTTTTTT. The variable domain in full, with the rest retrieved from reference TRBV5-1 and TRBJ2-2, is KAGVTQTPRYLIKTRGQQVTLSCSPISGHRSVSWYQQTPGQGLQFLFEYFSETQRNKGNFPGRFSGRQFSNSRSEMNVSTLELGDSALYLCASSVGTSGDGELFFGEGSRLTVL.

This clonotype was observed a handful of times. The chain employs TRBV20-1 and TRBJ2-7; D unresolved. Trimming took off 3 bases at V and 2 bases at J, with 11 bases between the two ends. This CDR3 comprises 13 residues. Germline V gives CDR1 DFQATT, CDR2 SNEGSKA (reference sequence). DNA of the CDR3: TGCAGTGCTAGGGCCTTGTTGCCCTACGAGCAGTACTTC. It translates to CSARALLPYEQYF.

The J gene is TRBJ2-7, the V gene TRBV12-3 or TRBV12-4; 12 bases line up with TRBD2. With 6 bases clipped from V and 3 bases from J, the junction kept 9 bases outside the gene matches. This CDR3 spans 16 amino acids. The CDR3 reads CASSATSGGRYYEQYF. CDR3 nucleotide sequence: TGTGCCAGCAGCGCTACTAGCGGGGGGCGGTACTACGAGCAGTACTTC.

This clonotype was detected ten times or more. The J gene is TRBJ2-7, the V gene TRBV11-2; a possible D gene is TRBD2 (6 bases). Per germline, CDR1 SGHAT and CDR2 FQNNGV. Trimming took 4 bases from V and 3 from J, leaving 19 bases between them. The CDR3 is 16 residues long. The CDR3 protein is CASSSGRGKGNYEQYF. DNA of the CDR3: TGTGCCAGCAGCTCCGGCCGGGGGAAAGGGAACTACGAGCAGTACTTC.

The CDR3: CASSPERNRNQPQHF. The CDR3, as DNA: TGTGCCAGCAGTCCCGAGAGGAATCGCAATCAGCCCCAGCATTTT. The rearrangement uses TRBV12-3 or TRBV12-4 and TRBJ1-5; unclear D gene. The length of the CDR3 is 15 residues. V lost 5 bases and J lost 2, with 13 bases in between.

This chain links TRBV28 with TRBJ2-5, with D unclear. Germline CDR1 reads MDHEN; CDR2 reads SYDVKM. V was cut by 5 bases and J by 4 bases, with 14 bases left in between. The CDR3 loop spans 14 amino acids. CDR3 loop: CASSAGSPGETQYF. The CDR3 DNA sequence: TGTGCCAGCAGTGCCGGGTCTCCGGGAGAGACCCAGTACTTC.